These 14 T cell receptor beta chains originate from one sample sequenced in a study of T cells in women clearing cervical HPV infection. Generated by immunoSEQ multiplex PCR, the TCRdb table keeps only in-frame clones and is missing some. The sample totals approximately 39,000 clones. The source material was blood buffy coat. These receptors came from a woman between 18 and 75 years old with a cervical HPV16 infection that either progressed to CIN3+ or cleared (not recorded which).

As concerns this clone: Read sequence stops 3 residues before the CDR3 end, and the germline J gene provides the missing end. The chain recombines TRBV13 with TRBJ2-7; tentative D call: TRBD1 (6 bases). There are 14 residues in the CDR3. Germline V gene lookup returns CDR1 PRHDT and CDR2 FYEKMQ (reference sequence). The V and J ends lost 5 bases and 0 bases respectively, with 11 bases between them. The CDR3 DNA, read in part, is TGTGCCAGCAGCCCCGGGACAAACTCCTACGAG. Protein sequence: CASSPGTNSYE. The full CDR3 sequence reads CASSPGTNSYEQYF.

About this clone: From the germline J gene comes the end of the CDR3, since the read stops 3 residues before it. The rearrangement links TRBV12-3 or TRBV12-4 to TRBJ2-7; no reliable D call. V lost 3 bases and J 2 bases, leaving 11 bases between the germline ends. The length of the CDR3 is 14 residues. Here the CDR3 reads CASSLAGRAYEQYF. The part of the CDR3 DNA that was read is TGTGCCAGCAGTTTGGCTGGCAGAGCCTACGAG.

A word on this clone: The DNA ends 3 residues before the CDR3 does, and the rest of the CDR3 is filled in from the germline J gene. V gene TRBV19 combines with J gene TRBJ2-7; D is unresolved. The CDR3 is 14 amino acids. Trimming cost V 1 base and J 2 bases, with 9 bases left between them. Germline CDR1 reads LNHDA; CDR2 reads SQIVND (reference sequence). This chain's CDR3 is CASSIGADTYEQYF. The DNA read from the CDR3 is TGTGCCAGTAGTATAGGGGCAGACACCTACGAG.

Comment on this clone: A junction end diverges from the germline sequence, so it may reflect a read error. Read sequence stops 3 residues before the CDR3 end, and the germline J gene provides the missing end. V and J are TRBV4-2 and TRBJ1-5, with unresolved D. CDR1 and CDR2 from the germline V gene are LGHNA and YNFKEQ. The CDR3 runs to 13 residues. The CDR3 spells CASSLTTNQPQHF. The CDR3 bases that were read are TGCGCCAGCAGCCTCACAACGAATCAGCCC.

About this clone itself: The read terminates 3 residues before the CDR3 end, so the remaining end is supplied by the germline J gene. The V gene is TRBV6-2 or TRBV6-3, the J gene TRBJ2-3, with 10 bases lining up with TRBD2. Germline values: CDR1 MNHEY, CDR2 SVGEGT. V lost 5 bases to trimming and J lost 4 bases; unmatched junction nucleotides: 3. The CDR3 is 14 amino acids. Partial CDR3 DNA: TGTGCCAGCAGTACCGGACTAGCGGCAGATACG. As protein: CASSTGLAADT. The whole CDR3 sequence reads CASSTGLAADTQYF.

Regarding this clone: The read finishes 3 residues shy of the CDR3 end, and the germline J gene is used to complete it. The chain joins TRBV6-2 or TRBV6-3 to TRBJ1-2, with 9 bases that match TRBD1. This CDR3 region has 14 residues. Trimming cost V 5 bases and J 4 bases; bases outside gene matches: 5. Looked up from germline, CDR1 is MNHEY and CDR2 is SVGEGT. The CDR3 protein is CASSVRGQGYGYTF. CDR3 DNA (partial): TGTGCCAGCAGTGTCCGGGGACAGGGCTATGGC.

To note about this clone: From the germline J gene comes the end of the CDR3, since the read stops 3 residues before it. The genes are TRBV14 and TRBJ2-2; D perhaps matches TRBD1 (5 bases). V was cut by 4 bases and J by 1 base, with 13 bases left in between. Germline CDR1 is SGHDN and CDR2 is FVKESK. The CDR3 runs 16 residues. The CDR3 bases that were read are TGTGCCAGCAGCCCCCGCGTAGGGGTGAACACCGGGGAG. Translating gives CASSPRVGVNTGE. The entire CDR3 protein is CASSPRVGVNTGELFF.

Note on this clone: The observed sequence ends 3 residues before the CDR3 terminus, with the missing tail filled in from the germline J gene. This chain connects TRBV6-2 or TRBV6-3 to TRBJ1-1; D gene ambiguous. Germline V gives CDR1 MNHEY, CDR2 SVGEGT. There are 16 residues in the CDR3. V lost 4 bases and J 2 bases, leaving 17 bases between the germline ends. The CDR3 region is CASSFPRMAQNTEAFF. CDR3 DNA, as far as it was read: TGTGCCAGCAGTTTCCCCCGAATGGCACAAAACACTGAA.

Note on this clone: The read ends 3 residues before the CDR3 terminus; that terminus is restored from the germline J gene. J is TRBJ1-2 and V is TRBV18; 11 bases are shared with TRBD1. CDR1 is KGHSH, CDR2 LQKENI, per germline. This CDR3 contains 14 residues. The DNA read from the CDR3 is TGTGCCAGCTCAGGGACAGGGGGATCCTACGAC. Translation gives CASSGTGGSYD. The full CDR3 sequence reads CASSGTGGSYDYTF.

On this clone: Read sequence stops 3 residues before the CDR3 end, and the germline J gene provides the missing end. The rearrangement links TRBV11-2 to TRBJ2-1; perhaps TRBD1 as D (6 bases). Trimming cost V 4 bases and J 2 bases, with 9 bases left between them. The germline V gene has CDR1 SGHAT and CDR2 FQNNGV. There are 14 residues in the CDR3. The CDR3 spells CASSWGQAYNEQFF. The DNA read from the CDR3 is TGTGCCAGCAGCTGGGGGCAGGCCTACAATGAG. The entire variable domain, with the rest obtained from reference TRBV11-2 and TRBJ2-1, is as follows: EAGVAQSPRYKIIEKRQSVAFWCNPISGHATLYWYQQILGQGPKLLIQFQNNGVVDDSQLPKDRFSAERLKGVDSTLKIQPAKLEDSAVYLCASSWGQAYNEQFFGPGTRLTVL.

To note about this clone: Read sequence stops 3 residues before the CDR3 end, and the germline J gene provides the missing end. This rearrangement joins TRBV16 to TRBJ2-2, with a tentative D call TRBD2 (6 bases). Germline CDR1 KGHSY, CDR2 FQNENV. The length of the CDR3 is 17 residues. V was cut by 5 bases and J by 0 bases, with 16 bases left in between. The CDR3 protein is CASSSAGNRSNTGELFF. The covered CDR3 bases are TGTGCCAGCAGCTCGGCGGGGAACAGGTCGAACACCGGGGAG.

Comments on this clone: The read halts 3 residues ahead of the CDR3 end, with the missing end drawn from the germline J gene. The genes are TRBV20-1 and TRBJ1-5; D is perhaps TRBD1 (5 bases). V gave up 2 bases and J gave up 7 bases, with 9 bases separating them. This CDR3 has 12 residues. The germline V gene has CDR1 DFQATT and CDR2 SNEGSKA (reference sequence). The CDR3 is CSARQGGQPQHF. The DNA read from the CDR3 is TGCAGTGCTAGACAGGGCGGCCAGCCC.

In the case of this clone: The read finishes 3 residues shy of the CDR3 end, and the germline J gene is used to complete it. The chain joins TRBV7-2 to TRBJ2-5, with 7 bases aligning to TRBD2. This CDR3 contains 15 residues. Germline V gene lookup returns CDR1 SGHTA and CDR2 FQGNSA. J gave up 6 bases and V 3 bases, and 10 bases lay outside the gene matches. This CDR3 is CASSLGFGGGQTQYF. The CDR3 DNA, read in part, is TGTGCCAGCAGCTTGGGGTTTGGCGGGGGACAGACC.

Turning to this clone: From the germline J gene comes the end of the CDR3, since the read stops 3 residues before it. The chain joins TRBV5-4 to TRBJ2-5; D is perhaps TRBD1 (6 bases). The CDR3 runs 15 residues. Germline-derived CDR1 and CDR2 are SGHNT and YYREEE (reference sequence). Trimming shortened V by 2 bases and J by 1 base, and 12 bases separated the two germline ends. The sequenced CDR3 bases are TGTGCCAGCAGCTTAGGGACACCGTTCCAAGAGACC. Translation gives CASSLGTPFQET. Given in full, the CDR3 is CASSLGTPFQETQYF.